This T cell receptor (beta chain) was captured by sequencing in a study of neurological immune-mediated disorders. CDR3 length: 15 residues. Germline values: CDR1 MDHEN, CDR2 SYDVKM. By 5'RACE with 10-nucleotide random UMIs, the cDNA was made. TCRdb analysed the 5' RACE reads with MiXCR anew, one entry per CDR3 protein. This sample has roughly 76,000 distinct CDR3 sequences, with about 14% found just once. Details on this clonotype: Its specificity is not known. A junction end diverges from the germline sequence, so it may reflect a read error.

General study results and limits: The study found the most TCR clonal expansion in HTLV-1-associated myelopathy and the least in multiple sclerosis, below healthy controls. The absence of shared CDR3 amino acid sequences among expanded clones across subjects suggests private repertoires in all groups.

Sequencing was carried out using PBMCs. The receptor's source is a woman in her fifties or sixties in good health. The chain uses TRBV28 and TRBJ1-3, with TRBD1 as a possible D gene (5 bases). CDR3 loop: CAGSGGSSRGNTIYF. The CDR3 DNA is TGTGCCGGCAGCGGGGGGTCATCAAGAGGAAACACAATATATTTT. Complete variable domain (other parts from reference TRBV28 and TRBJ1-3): DVKVTQSSRYLVKRTGEKVFLECVQDMDHENMFWYRQDPGLGLRLIYFSYDVKMKEKGDIPEGYSVSREKKERFSLILESASTNQTSMYLCAGSGGSSRGNTIYFGEGSWLTVV.